Given below is one T cell receptor beta chain in context. The antigen is not known. In the PCR, 60 Vbeta and 13 Jbeta primers were used. Some clones are missing from TCRdb's copy, which holds only in-frame ones; the method was immunoSEQ multiplex PCR. This table has about 150,000 clones, approximately 74% appearing once. Trimming at V came to 2 bases and at J to 9 bases, leaving 4 bases not matched to a gene. This CDR3 contains 13 residues. CDR1 is MDHEN, CDR2 SYDVKM, per germline. The sample belongs to a study of cytomegalovirus exposure and HLA in healthy donors. Points from the study as a whole: Later analysis identified 15,000 to 20,000 TCR beta sequences associated with HLA alleles, using a false discovery rate threshold of 0.05. The only immune exposure information that was available was CMV serostatus. In an earlier analysis, in roughly 600 donors, most V segments appeared productive either ~87% or ~30% of the time. Later analysis showed most CMV-associated TCR beta chains appearing HLA-restricted.

This rearrangement joins TRBV28 to TRBJ2-1, with 7 bases lining up with TRBD1. The sequence was collected from a young man in good health and CMV-seronegative. Sequenced: PBMCs. CDR3 protein: CASSLPGDSEQFF. CDR3 bases: TGTGCCAGCAGTTTACCTGGGGACAGTGAGCAGTTCTTC.